This T cell receptor (beta chain) was observed in a study of T cell clonotyping in hematopoietic cell transplantation. In the case of this clone: Its target is unknown.

Data came from immunoSEQ multiplex PCR; TCRdb stores just in-frame clones and leaves some out. The sample records 5,900 or so clones, around 90% being singletons. Study outcomes and limitations: After transplant, recipient diversity fell while pathologically expanded clonotypes grew through day 180. Few recipient clonotypes overlapped donors; over 95% were de novo at given depth.

This TCR was recovered from a male patient between 40 and 49 years old who had an allogeneic stem cell transplant from an unrelated donor, so the T cells may come from the graft donor. Some clones in this sample may be carry-over from other donors' samples. Material: peripheral blood mononuclear cells, obtained 100 days after allogeneic stem cell transplant.

The CDR3 sequence: CASSLLSGTGAYEQYF. The CDR3 nucleotides read TGCGCCAGCAGCCTCCTCTCCGGTACAGGGGCCTACGAGCAGTACTTC. The chain is built from TRBV4-1 and TRBJ2-7, with 7 bases that match TRBD1. V gave up 4 bases and J gave up 2 bases; unmatched junction bases: 11. Germline CDR1 MGHRA, CDR2 YSYEKL. The CDR3 loop spans 16 amino acids.